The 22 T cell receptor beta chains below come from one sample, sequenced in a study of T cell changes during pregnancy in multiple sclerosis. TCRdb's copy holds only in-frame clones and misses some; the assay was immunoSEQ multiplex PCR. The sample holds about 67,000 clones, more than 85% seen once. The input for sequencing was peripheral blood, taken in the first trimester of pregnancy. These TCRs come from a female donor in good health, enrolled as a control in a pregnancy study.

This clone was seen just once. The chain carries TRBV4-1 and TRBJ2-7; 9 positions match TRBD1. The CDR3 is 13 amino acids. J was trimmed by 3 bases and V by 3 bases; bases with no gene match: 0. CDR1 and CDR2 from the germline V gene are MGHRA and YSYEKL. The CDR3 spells CASSQTGGYEQYF. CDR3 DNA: TGCGCCAGCAGCCAGACAGGGGGCTACGAGCAGTACTTC.

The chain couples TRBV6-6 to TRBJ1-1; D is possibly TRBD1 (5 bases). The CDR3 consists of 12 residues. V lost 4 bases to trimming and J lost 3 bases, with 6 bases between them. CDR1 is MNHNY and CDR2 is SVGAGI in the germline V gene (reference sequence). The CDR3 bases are TGTGCCAGCAGTTTGGGGCACACTGAAGCTTTCTTT. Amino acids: CASSLGHTEAFF.

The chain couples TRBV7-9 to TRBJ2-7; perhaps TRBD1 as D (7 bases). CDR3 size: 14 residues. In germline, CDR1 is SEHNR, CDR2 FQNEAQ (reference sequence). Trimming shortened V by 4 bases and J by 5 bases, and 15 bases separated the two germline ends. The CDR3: CASSSDREANEQYF. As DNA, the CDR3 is TGTGCCAGCAGCTCCGACAGGGAGGCGAACGAGCAGTACTTC.

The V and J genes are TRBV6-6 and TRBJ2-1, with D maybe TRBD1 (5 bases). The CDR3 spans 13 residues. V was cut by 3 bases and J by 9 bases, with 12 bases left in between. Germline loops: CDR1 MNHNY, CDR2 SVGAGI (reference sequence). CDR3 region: CASSYAGQGEQFF. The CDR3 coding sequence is TGTGCCAGCAGTTATGCAGGGCAGGGTGAGCAGTTCTTC.

CDR3 bases: TGTGCCAGCAGCGTCCCGGGGGGCCCCCGCTATGGCTACACCTTC. This sequence encodes CASSVPGGPRYGYTF. The chain employs TRBV11-2 and TRBJ1-2, with D tentatively TRBD1 (6 bases). This CDR3 contains 15 residues. The germline V gene has CDR1 SGHAT and CDR2 FQNNGV. Trimming left V 5 bases short and J 4 bases short, with 17 bases between.

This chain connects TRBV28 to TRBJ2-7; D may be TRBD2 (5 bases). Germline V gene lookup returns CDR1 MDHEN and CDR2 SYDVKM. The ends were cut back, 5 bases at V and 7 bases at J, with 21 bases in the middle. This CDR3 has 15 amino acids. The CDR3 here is CASSTGKLVVWEQYF. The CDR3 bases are TGTGCCAGCAGTACGGGGAAGTTGGTGGTTTGGGAGCAGTACTTC.

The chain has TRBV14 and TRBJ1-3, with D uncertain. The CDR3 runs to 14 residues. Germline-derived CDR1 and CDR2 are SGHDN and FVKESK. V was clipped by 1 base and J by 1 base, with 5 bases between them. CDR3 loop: CASSQAGSGNTIYF. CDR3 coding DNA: TGTGCCAGCAGCCAAGCAGGATCTGGAAACACCATATATTTT.

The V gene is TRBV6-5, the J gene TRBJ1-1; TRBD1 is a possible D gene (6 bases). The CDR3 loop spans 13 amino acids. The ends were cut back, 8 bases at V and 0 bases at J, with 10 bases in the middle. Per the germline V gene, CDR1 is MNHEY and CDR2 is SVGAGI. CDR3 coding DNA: TGTGCCAGCCTCGGACAGATGAACACTGAAGCTTTCTTT. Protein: CASLGQMNTEAFF.

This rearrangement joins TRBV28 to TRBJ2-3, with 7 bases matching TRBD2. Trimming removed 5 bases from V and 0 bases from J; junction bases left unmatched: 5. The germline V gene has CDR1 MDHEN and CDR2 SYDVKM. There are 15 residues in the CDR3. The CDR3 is CASSPSGLSTDTQYF. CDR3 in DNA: TGTGCCAGCAGTCCTAGCGGACTGAGCACAGATACGCAGTATTTT.

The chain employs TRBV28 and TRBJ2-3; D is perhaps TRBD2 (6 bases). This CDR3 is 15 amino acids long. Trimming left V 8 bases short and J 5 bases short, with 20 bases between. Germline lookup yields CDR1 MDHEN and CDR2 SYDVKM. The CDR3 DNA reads TGTGCCAGCCCCCCCACGGGGCTAGCGCTAGATACGCAGTATTTT. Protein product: CASPPTGLALDTQYF. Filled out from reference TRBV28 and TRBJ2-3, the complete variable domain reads DVKVTQSSRYLVKRTGEKVFLECVQDMDHENMFWYRQDPGLGLRLIYFSYDVKMKEKGDIPEGYSVSREKKERFSLILESASTNQTSMYLCASPPTGLALDTQYFGPGTRLTVL.

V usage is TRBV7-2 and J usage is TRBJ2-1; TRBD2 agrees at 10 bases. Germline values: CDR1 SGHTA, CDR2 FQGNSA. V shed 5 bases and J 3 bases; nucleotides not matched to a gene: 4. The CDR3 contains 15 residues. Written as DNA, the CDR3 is TGTGCCAGCAGCCCCGGACTAGCGGACTACAATGAGCAGTTCTTC. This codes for CASSPGLADYNEQFF.

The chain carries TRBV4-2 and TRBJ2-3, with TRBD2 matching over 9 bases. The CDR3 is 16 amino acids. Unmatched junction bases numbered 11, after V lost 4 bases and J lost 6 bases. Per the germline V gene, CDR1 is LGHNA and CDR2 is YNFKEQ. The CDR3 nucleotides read TGTGCCAGCAGCCGAGCTAGAAGCGGGAGGAGCGATACGCAGTATTTT. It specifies CASSRARSGRSDTQYF.

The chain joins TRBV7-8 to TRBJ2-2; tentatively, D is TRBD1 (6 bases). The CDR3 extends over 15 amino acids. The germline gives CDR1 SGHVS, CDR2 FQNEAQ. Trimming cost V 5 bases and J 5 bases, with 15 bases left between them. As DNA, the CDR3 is TGTGCCAGCAGCCCTAGGGGGAGTAGGACCGGGGAGCTGTTTTTT. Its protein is CASSPRGSRTGELFF.

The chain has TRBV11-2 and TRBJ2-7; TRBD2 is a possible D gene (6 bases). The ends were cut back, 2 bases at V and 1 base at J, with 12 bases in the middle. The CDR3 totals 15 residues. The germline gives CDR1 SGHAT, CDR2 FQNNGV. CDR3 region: CASSLLASESYEQYF. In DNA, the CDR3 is TGTGCCAGCAGCTTATTGGCTAGCGAATCCTACGAGCAGTACTTC.

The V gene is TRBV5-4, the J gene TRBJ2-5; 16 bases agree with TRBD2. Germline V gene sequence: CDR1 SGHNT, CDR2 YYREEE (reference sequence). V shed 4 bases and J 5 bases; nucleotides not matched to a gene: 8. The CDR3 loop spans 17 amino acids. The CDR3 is CASSPPGLAGGEETQYF. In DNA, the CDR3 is TGTGCCAGCAGCCCACCGGGACTAGCGGGAGGGGAGGAGACCCAGTACTTC.

CDR3: CASSSQDRGYTEAFF. CDR3 coding DNA: TGTGCCAGCAGCTCCCAGGACAGGGGGTACACTGAAGCTTTCTTT. The chain links TRBV9 to TRBJ1-1, with 10 nucleotides matching TRBD1. CDR1 SGDLS and CDR2 YYNGEE come from the germline V gene. CDR3 length equals 15 residues. The ends lost 4 bases at V and 3 bases at J; junction bases unmatched: 6.

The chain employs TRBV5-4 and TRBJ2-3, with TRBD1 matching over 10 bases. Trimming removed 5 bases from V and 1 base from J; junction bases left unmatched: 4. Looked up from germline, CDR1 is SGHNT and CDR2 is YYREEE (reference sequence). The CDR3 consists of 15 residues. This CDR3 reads CASSQTGGGTDTQYF. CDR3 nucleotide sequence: TGTGCCAGCAGTCAGACAGGGGGCGGCACAGATACGCAGTATTTT. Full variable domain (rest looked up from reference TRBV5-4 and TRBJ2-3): ETGVTQSPTHLIKTRGQQVTLRCSSQSGHNTVSWYQQALGQGPQFIFQYYREEENGRGNFPPRFSGLQFPNYSSELNVNALELDDSALYLCASSQTGGGTDTQYFGPGTRLTVL.

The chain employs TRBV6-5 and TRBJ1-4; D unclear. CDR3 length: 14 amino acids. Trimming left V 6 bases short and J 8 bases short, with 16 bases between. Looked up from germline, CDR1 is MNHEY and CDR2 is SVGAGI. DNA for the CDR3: TGTGCCAGCAGCGCTGGACCTGGAGGGGAAAAACTGTTTTTT. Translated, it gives CASSAGPGGEKLFF.

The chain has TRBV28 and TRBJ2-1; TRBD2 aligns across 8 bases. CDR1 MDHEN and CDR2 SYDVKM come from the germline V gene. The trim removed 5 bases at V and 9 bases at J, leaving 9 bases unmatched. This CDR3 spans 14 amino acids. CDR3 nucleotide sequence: TGTGCCAGCAGTCTCCCGGGAGGGCGGGGTGAGCAGTTCTTC. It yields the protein CASSLPGGRGEQFF.

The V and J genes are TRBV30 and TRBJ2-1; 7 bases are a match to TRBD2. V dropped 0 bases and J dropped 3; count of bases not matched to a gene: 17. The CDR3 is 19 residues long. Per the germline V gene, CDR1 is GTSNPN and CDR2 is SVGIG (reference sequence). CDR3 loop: CAWSVEQRERLAVYNEQFF. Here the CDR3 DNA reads TGTGCCTGGAGTGTCGAACAGAGAGAACGACTAGCAGTCTACAATGAGCAGTTCTTC.

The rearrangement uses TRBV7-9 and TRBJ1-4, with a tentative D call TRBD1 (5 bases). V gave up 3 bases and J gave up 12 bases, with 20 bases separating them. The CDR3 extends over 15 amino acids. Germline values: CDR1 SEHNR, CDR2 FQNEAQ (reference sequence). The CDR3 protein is CASSFYSEGAIELFF. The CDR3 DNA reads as TGTGCCAGCAGCTTCTATTCAGAAGGGGCCATTGAACTGTTTTTT.

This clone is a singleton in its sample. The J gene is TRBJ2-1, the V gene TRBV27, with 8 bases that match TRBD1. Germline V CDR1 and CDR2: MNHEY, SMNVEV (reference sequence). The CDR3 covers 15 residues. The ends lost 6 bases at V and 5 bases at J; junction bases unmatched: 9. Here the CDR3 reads CASSPAGGLHNEQFF. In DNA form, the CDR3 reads TGTGCCAGCAGCCCCGCAGGGGGCTTACACAATGAGCAGTTCTTC.